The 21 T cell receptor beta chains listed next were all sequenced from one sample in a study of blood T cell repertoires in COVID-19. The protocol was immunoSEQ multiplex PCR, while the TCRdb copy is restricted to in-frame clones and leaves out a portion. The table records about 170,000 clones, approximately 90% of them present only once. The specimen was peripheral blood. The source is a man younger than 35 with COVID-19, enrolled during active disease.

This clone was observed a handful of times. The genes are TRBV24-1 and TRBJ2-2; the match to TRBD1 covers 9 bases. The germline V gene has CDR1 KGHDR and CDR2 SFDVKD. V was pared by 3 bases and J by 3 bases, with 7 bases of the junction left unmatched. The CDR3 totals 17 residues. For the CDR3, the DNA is TGTGCCACCAGTGATCCTACAGGGGGCGCGTACACCGGGGAGCTGTTTTTT. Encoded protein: CATSDPTGGAYTGELFF.

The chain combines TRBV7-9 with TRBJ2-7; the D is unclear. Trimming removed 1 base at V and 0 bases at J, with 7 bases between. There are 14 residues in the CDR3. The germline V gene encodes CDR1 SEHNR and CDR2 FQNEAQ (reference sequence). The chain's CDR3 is CASSLVATSYEQYF. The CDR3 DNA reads TGTGCCAGCAGCTTAGTCGCTACCTCCTACGAGCAGTACTTC.

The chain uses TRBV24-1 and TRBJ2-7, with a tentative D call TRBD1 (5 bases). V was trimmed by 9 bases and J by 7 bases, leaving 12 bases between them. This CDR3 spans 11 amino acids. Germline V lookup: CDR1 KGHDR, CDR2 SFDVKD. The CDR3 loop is CATADKGEQYF. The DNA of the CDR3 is TGTGCCACCGCCGACAAGGGGGAGCAGTACTTC.

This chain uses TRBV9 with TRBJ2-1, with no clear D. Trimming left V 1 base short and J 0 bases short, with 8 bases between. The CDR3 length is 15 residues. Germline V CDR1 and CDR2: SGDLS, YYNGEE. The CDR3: CASSVIAGSYNEQFF. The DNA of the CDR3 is TGTGCCAGCAGCGTAATAGCTGGCTCCTACAATGAGCAGTTCTTC. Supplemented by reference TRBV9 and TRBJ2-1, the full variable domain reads DSGVTQTPKHLITATGQRVTLRCSPRSGDLSVYWYQQSLDQGLQFLIQYYNGEERAKGNILERFSAQQFPDLHSELNLSSLELGDSALYFCASSVIAGSYNEQFFGPGTRLTVL.

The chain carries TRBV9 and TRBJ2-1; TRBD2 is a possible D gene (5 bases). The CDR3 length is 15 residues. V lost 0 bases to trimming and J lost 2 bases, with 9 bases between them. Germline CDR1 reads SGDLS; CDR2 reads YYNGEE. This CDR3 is CASSVEGRAYNEQFF. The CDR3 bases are TGTGCCAGCAGCGTAGAAGGGAGAGCCTACAATGAGCAGTTCTTC.

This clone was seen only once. The CDR3 reads CASSSPTQSYGYTF. Written as DNA, the CDR3 is TGCGCCAGTTCGTCCCCCACACAGAGCTATGGCTACACCTTC. The J gene is TRBJ1-2, the V gene TRBV10-2; D remains ambiguous. The CDR3 is 14 residues long. The V end was cut by 9 bases, the J end by 4 bases, with 18 bases between. Germline V CDR1 and CDR2: WSHSY, SAAADI.

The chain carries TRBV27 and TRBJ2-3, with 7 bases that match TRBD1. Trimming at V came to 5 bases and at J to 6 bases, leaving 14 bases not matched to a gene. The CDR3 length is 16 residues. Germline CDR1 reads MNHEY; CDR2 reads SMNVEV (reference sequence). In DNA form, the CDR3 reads TGTGCCAGCAGTCCAACATACAGGGGAATACGTGATACGCAGTATTTT. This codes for CASSPTYRGIRDTQYF.

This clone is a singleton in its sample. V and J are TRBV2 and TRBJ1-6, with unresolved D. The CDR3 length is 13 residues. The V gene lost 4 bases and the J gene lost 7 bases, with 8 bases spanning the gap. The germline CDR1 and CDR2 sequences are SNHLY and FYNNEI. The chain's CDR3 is CASSGPRNSPLHF. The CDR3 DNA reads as TGTGCCAGCAGTGGTCCCAGGAATTCACCCCTCCACTTT.

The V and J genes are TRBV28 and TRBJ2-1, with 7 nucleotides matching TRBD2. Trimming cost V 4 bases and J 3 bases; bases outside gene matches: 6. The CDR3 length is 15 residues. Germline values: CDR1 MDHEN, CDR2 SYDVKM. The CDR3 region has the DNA TGTGCCAGCAGTTCCCTAGCGGCCAACTACAATGAGCAGTTCTTC. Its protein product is CASSSLAANYNEQFF. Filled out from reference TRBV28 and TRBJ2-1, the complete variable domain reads DVKVTQSSRYLVKRTGEKVFLECVQDMDHENMFWYRQDPGLGLRLIYFSYDVKMKEKGDIPEGYSVSREKKERFSLILESASTNQTSMYLCASSSLAANYNEQFFGPGTRLTVL.

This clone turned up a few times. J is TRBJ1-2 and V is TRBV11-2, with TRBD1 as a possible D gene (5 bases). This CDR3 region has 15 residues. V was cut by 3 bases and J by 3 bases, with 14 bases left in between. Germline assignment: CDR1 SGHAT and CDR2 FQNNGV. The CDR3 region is CASSLGSGGYYGYTF. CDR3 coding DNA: TGTGCCAGCAGCTTGGGCTCGGGGGGGTACTATGGCTACACCTTC.

CDR3 sequence reads: CASSLEVPQGAQYF. Written as DNA, the CDR3 is TGTGCCAGCAGTTTAGAGGTGCCACAGGGGGCGCAGTATTTT. This sequence joins TRBV27 and TRBJ2-3; 8 nucleotides line up with TRBD1. Germline CDR1 MNHEY, CDR2 SMNVEV (reference sequence). This CDR3 has 14 residues. Trimming removed 2 bases from V and 10 bases from J; junction bases left unmatched: 8.

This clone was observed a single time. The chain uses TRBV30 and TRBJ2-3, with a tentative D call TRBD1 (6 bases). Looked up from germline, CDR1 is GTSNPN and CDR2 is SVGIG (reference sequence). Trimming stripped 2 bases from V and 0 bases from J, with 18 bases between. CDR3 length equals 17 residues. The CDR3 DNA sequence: TGTGCCTGGAGTCACCAGGTGGCAGGGGTTAGCACAGATACGCAGTATTTT. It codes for CAWSHQVAGVSTDTQYF.

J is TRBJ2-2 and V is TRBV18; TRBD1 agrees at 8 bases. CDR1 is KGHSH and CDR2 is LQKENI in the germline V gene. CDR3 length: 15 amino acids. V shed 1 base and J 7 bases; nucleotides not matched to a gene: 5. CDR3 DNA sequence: TGTGCCAGCTCACCACGTGGACAGGGAGGCGGGGAGCTGTTTTTT. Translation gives CASSPRGQGGGELFF.

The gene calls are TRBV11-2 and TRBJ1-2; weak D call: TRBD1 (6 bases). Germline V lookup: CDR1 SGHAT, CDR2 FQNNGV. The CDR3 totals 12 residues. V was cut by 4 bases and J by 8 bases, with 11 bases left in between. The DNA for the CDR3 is TGTGCCAGCAGCTCAGGACAGCTAGGCTACACCTTC. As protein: CASSSGQLGYTF.

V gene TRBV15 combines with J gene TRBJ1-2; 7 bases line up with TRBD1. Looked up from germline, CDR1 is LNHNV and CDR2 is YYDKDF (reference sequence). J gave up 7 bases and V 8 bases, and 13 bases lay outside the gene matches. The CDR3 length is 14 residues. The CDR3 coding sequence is TGTGCCACCGCTTGGCGACAGGGAGCAATTGGCTACACCTTC. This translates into CATAWRQGAIGYTF.

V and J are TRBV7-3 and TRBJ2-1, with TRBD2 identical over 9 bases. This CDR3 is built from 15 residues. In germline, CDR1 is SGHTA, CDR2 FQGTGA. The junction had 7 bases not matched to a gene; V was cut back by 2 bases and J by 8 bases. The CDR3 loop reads CASSLAGGRGYEQFF. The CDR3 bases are TGTGCCAGCAGCTTAGCGGGAGGGCGAGGGTATGAGCAGTTCTTC.

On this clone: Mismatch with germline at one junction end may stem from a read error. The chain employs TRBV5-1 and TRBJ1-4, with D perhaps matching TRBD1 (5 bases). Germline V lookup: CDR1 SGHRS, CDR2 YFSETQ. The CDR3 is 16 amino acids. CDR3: CASSPLPGLRNEKLLF. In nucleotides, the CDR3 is TGCGCCAGCAGCCCCCTGCCGGGACTGAGGAATGAAAAACTGCTTTTT.

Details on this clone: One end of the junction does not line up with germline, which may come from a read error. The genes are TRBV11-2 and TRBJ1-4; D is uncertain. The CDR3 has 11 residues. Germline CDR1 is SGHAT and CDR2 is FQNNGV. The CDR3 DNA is TGTGCCAGCAGCTTATCGGGAAAACTGCTTTTT. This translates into CASSLSGKLLF.

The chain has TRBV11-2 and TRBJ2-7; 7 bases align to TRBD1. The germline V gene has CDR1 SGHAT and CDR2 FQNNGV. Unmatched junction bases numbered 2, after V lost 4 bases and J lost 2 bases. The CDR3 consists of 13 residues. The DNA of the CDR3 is TGTGCCAGCAGCTCGGGACAGCCCTACGAGCAGTACTTC. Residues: CASSSGQPYEQYF.

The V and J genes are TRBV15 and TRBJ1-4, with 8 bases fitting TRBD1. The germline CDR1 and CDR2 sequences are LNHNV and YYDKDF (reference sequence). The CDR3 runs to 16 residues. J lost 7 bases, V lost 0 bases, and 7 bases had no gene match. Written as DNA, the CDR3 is TGTGCCACCAGCAGAGATCGTGACAGGGGCTCTGAAAAACTGTTTTTT. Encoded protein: CATSRDRDRGSEKLFF.

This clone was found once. CDR3 amino acids: CASSLPGQGYEQYF. The CDR3 coding sequence is TGTGCCAGCAGCTTACCGGGACAGGGGTACGAGCAGTACTTC. V gene TRBV7-9 combines with J gene TRBJ2-7, with 10 bases matching TRBD1. J lost 4 bases, V lost 2 bases, and 2 bases had no gene match. The germline CDR1 and CDR2 sequences are SEHNR and FQNEAQ (reference sequence). This CDR3 spans 14 amino acids. Combining the CDR3 with reference TRBV7-9 and TRBJ2-7 gives the whole variable domain DTGVSQNPRHKITKRGQNVTFRCDPISEHNRLYWYRQTLGQGPEFLTYFQNEAQLEKSRLLSDRFSAERPKGSFSTLEIQRTEQGDSAMYLCASSLPGQGYEQYFGPGTRLTVT.